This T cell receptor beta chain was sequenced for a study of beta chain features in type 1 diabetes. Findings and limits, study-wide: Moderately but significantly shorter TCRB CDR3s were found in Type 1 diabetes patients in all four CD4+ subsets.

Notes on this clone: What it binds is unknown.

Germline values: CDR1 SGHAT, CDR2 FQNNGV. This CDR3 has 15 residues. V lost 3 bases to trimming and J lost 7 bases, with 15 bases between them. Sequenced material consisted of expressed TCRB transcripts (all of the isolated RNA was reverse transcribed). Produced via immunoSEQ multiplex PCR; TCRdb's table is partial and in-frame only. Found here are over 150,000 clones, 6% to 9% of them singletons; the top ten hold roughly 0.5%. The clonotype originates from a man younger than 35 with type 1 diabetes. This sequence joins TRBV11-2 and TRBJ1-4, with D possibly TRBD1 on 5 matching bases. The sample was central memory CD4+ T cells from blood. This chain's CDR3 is CASSFLGPPGEKLFF. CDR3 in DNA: TGTGCCAGCAGCTTTCTGGGGCCCCCAGGTGAAAAACTGTTTTTT.